This T cell receptor (beta chain) was observed in a study of radiotherapy plus CTLA-4 blockade in lung cancer. Clones were sequenced by immunoSEQ multiplex PCR, and TCRdb holds only the in-frame ones, with some missing. The data contain roughly 90,000 clones, approximately 82% of them singletons. The study's findings and limits: In blood, early T cell clone dynamics reportedly predicted response best, together with interferon-beta. An expansion of tumor-derived TCR clones occurred in blood after radiotherapy plus ipilimumab.

Chemo-refractory metastatic non-small-cell lung cancer patients underwent focal radiation alongside CTLA-4 blockade with ipilimumab. Germline CDR1 SGHDT, CDR2 YYEEEE. J lost 7 bases, V lost 3 bases, and 5 bases had no gene match. CDR3 length equals 15 residues. Notes on this clone: Its antigen is unidentified.

The chain employs TRBV5-6 and TRBJ2-1; 12 nucleotides agree with TRBD1. Material: peripheral blood, obtained from a patient treated with radiotherapy plus ipilimumab. The sequence was obtained from a human donor with non-small cell lung cancer that progressed on radiotherapy plus ipilimumab. The CDR3 sequence: CASSWGTGGGNEQFF. The DNA of the CDR3 is TGTGCCAGCAGCTGGGGGACAGGGGGCGGAAATGAGCAGTTCTTC.